Below, 10 T cell receptor beta chains from the same sample are listed, as sequenced in a study of PD-L1 blockade in urothelial cancer. Produced via immunoSEQ multiplex PCR; TCRdb's table is partial and in-frame only. This table holds more than 85,000 clones, roughly nine tenths found once. The starting material was PBMCs, obtained around atezolizumab (anti-PD-L1) treatment. The source is an elderly woman with urothelial cancer.

This chain joins TRBV2 and TRBJ2-7; a possible D gene is TRBD1 (6 bases). V lost 3 bases, J lost 4 bases, and 13 bases lay in between. The germline CDR1 and CDR2 sequences are SNHLY and FYNNEI. The CDR3 is 14 residues long. CDR3 region: CASSDDTQGYEQYF. CDR3 in DNA: TGTGCCAGCAGTGATGATACACAGGGTTACGAGCAGTACTTC.

V gene TRBV10-1 combines with J gene TRBJ2-7, with D perhaps TRBD1 (5 bases). Germline lookup yields CDR1 WNHNN and CDR2 SYGVQD (reference sequence). This CDR3 is built from 11 residues. Trimming removed 5 bases from V and 3 bases from J, with 5 bases in between. CDR3 coding DNA: TGCGCCAGCAGTCAGGGCTACGAGCAGTACTTC. This translates into CASSQGYEQYF.

The V gene is TRBV10-3, the J gene TRBJ2-1; 9 nucleotides align to TRBD1. This CDR3 region has 14 residues. V shed 6 bases and J 8 bases; nucleotides not matched to a gene: 8. CDR1 and CDR2 (germline): ENHRY, SYGVKD. CDR3 loop: CAIRGGQGMDEQFF. The CDR3, as DNA: TGTGCCATCAGGGGGGGACAGGGTATGGATGAGCAGTTCTTC.

The rearrangement links TRBV9 to TRBJ2-5; TRBD1 matches 11 bases. The V segment lost 5 bases and the J segment 5 bases; nucleotides outside the gene matches: 2. The V gene's germline CDR1 is SGDLS and CDR2 YYNGEE. The CDR3 is 13 amino acids. CDR3 nucleotides: TGTGCCAGCAGGGGACAGGGGGACGAGACCCAGTACTTC. Amino acid sequence: CASRGQGDETQYF.

The V gene is TRBV19, the J gene TRBJ2-2; D possibly corresponds to TRBD2 (6 bases). Germline CDR1 is LNHDA and CDR2 is SQIVND (reference sequence). V lost 4 bases and J 4 bases, leaving 10 bases between the germline ends. The CDR3 covers 14 residues. This chain's CDR3 is CASSTQRATGELFF. CDR3 bases: TGTGCCAGTAGTACCCAGCGGGCCACCGGGGAGCTGTTTTTT.

The chain uses TRBV5-4 and TRBJ2-7, with a possible D match to TRBD1 (5 bases). CDR1 SGHNT and CDR2 YYREEE come from the germline V gene (reference sequence). There are 15 residues in the CDR3. V was cut by 6 bases and J by 1 base, with 17 bases left in between. The CDR3 DNA reads as TGTGCCAGCAAGCAGGGAAGCGTGGGGTCCTACGAGCAGTACTTC. It translates to CASKQGSVGSYEQYF.

The chain recombines TRBV6-1 with TRBJ2-5, with 9 bases fitting TRBD2. The V and J ends lost 1 base and 5 bases, in that order; junction bases with no gene match: 8. This CDR3 contains 16 residues. CDR1 MNHNS and CDR2 SASEGT come from the germline V gene. The CDR3, as DNA: TGTGCCAGCAGTGAAGACTGGGCGGGAGGGAGGGAGACCCAGTACTTC. It specifies CASSEDWAGGRETQYF.

This rearrangement joins TRBV2 to TRBJ1-3; weak D call: TRBD1 (5 bases). Per germline, CDR1 SNHLY and CDR2 FYNNEI. CDR3 length: 16 amino acids. Trimming removed 9 bases at V and 0 bases at J, with 18 bases between. CDR3: CASSQGRAISGNTIYF. The CDR3 DNA follows: TGTGCCAGTTCTCAGGGCAGGGCGATCTCTGGAAACACCATATATTTT.

This clone turned up a few times. This rearrangement joins TRBV9 to TRBJ1-3, with 7 bases lining up with TRBD1. There are 15 residues in the CDR3. CDR1 is SGDLS and CDR2 is YYNGEE in the germline V gene. Losses at the gene ends were 4 bases for V and 4 bases for J; bases not matched to a gene: 8. CDR3 region: CASSTRVGQGNTIYF. The CDR3 DNA reads as TGTGCCAGCAGCACTAGGGTGGGACAGGGAAACACCATATATTTT.

This clone was found once. The chain combines TRBV19 with TRBJ1-2; D gene uncertain. Per the germline V gene, CDR1 is LNHDA and CDR2 is SQIVND (reference sequence). The V gene lost 4 bases and the J gene lost 2 bases, with 8 bases spanning the gap. This CDR3 has 13 amino acids. CDR3 DNA: TGTGCCAGTAGTAGGGCAGAAAACTATGGCTACACCTTC. Translating gives CASSRAENYGYTF.